This TCR beta chain was recovered during a study of blood T cell repertoires in COVID-19. Study context: Acute and convalescent COVID-19 samples came from the United States, Italy and Spain. PBMCs, B-cell-depleted T cells, or T cells provided the cDNA or gDNA that made up the material.

This clone was picked up one time. Methods used by the authors: Amplification of reference gene primers was used by the study to estimate nucleated cell counts. TCRdb's table, derived via immunoSEQ multiplex PCR, lists solely in-frame clones and lacks some. Clone size and V and J calls were adopted from that table, with D and trimming inferred from the DNA. Here the sample spans 350,000 or so clones, 70% to 90% being singletons. CDR3 length: 15 amino acids. The trim removed 5 bases at V and 6 bases at J, leaving 7 bases unmatched. CDR1 SGHVS and CDR2 FNYEAQ come from the germline V gene. Allocation to cohorts depended on clinical history reported by the participants.

The specimen was PBMCs or T cells enriched from blood (not recorded which). The chain couples TRBV7-6 to TRBJ2-7; TRBD2 matches at 13 bases. The source is a woman in her thirties or forties with acute COVID-19. The DNA of the CDR3 is TGTGCCAGCAGCCAACTAGCGGGGGGGCCTGGCGAGCAGTACTTC. Translated: CASSQLAGGPGEQYF.